Presented here are 21 T cell receptor beta chains from one specimen sequenced in a study of cytomegalovirus exposure and HLA in healthy donors. The PCR ran on 60 Vbeta and 13 Jbeta primers. TCRdb's table, derived via immunoSEQ multiplex PCR, lists solely in-frame clones and lacks some. The repertoire holds 150,000 or so clones, with under 85% as singletons. Sequenced input: PBMCs. The receptor source for this set is a man younger than 35 in good health and CMV-seronegative.

A few counts support this clone. DNA for the CDR3: TGTGCCAGCAGCTTAGCGTTTGCAGGGGGCACTGAAGCTTTCTTT. Protein product: CASSLAFAGGTEAFF. The chain combines TRBV7-2 with TRBJ1-1, with 7 bases lining up with TRBD1. CDR3 length: 15 residues. Germline loops: CDR1 SGHTA, CDR2 FQGNSA. V lost 0 bases and J lost 4; bases outside the gene matches: 5.

The sample holds a few counts of this clone. The CDR3 nucleotides read TGTGCCAGCAGATCGCCCCAGGGGGCGACGCAGTATTTT. Protein: CASRSPQGATQYF. This chain joins TRBV2 and TRBJ2-3, with 8 positions matching TRBD1. Trimming removed 6 bases from V and 9 bases from J; junction bases left unmatched: 8. The CDR3 totals 13 residues. Germline V gene data show CDR1 as SNHLY and CDR2 as FYNNEI. The variable domain in full, completed from reference TRBV2 and TRBJ2-3, reads EPEVTQTPSHQVTQMGQEVILRCVPISNHLYFYWYRQILGQKVEFLVSFYNNEISEKSEIFDDQFSVERPDGSNFTLKIRSTKLEDSAMYFCASRSPQGATQYFGPGTRLTVL.

This clone has only a few counts. J is TRBJ1-5 and V is TRBV5-1; D not resolved. Trimming took 4 bases from V and 5 from J, leaving 4 bases between them. The CDR3 spans 11 residues. Germline CDR1 SGHRS, CDR2 YFSETQ. The CDR3 protein is CASSQDQPQHF. The CDR3 nucleotides read TGCGCCAGCAGCCAGGATCAGCCCCAGCATTTT.

The V and J genes are TRBV7-6 and TRBJ1-1; D might be TRBD1 (6 bases). Per the germline V gene, CDR1 is SGHVS and CDR2 is FNYEAQ. The V end was cut by 4 bases, the J end by 1 base, with 13 bases between. This CDR3 has 15 amino acids. CDR3 amino acids: CASSWTVEGNTEAFF. The CDR3 coding sequence is TGTGCCAGCAGCTGGACAGTTGAGGGGAACACTGAAGCTTTCTTT.

This chain links TRBV7-2 with TRBJ2-7; maybe TRBD2 (5 bases). With 2 bases removed from V and 4 bases from J, the gap between germline ends came to 12 bases. CDR3 length: 14 amino acids. Germline CDR1 and CDR2: SGHTA and FQGNSA. This chain's CDR3 is CASSLTPEGYEQYV. The DNA of the CDR3 is TGTGCCAGCAGCTTAACACCCGAGGGATACGAGCAGTACGTC.

On this clone: The junction differs from germline at one of its ends, possibly a read error. The rearrangement joins TRBV7-9 to TRBJ2-2; D may be TRBD2 (5 bases). Germline V gene data show CDR1 as SEHNR and CDR2 as FQNEAQ (reference sequence). There are 13 residues in the CDR3. The CDR3 loop reads CSSSFGGIGELFF. The CDR3 nucleotides read TGTTCCAGCAGCTTTGGAGGAATCGGGGAGCTGTTTTTT.

V and J are TRBV14 and TRBJ1-6; possible D gene TRBD1, 6 bases. Trimming took off 4 bases at V and 4 bases at J, with 17 bases between the two ends. CDR1 SGHDN and CDR2 FVKESK come from the germline V gene. CDR3 length equals 17 residues. The CDR3 coding sequence is TGTGCCAGCAGCCCCAACCACAGGGCTTCTTATAATTCACCCCTCCACTTT. This codes for CASSPNHRASYNSPLHF.

The chain links TRBV7-8 to TRBJ1-5; D gene unclear. Germline V CDR1 and CDR2: SGHVS, FQNEAQ. The CDR3 spans 13 residues. The V gene lost 10 bases and the J gene lost 4 bases, with 14 bases spanning the gap. DNA for the CDR3: TGTGCCAAGCTAAGGGAGTTGAATCAGCCCCAGCATTTT. This gives the protein CAKLRELNQPQHF.

V is TRBV4-3 and J is TRBJ2-7; no clear D. This CDR3 has 14 amino acids. Trimming took 0 bases from V and 2 from J, leaving 8 bases between them. The germline gives CDR1 LGHNA, CDR2 YSLEER. CDR3 nucleotide sequence: TGCGCCAGCAGCCAAGAAACCCCTACCTACGAGCAGTACTTC. The encoded protein is CASSQETPTYEQYF.

V gene TRBV7-6 combines with J gene TRBJ2-3, with 8 bases aligning to TRBD2. The V gene end was trimmed by 7 bases and the J gene end by 4 bases; junction bases not matched to a gene: 7. The CDR3 extends over 14 amino acids. Germline V gives CDR1 SGHVS, CDR2 FNYEAQ. The CDR3 coding sequence is TGTGCCAGCACCCGGGGGGGCCCCTCAGATACGCAGTATTTT. This sequence encodes CASTRGGPSDTQYF.

The chain recombines TRBV7-9 with TRBJ1-3, with D maybe TRBD1 (6 bases). V lost 0 bases and J 3 bases, leaving 6 bases between the germline ends. The germline CDR1 and CDR2 sequences are SEHNR and FQNEAQ (reference sequence). CDR3 length equals 14 residues. CDR3 nucleotide sequence: TGTGCCAGCAGCTTAGCCAGGGGTGGAAACACCATATATTTT. This encodes CASSLARGGNTIYF.

The chain has TRBV7-9 and TRBJ2-3; the D gene is possibly TRBD2 (6 bases). CDR3 length equals 15 residues. Germline values: CDR1 SEHNR, CDR2 FQNEAQ (reference sequence). V was shortened by 5 bases and J by 0 bases, with 12 bases between the two germline ends. The CDR3 sequence: CASSTIGGSTDTQYF. Here the CDR3 DNA reads TGTGCCAGCAGCACGATCGGGGGAAGCACAGATACGCAGTATTTT.

This chain connects TRBV7-9 to TRBJ1-2, with 7 bases matching TRBD1. The CDR3 spans 17 residues. V lost 4 bases, J lost 3 bases, and 14 bases stayed unmatched. Per germline, CDR1 SEHNR and CDR2 FQNEAQ (reference sequence). CDR3 sequence reads: CASSSLYRDSTYYGYTF. The CDR3 DNA follows: TGTGCCAGCAGCTCGCTTTACCGGGACAGCACCTACTATGGCTACACCTTC. The complete variable domain, with remaining parts taken from reference TRBV7-9 and TRBJ1-2, reads DTGVSQNPRHKITKRGQNVTFRCDPISEHNRLYWYRQTLGQGPEFLTYFQNEAQLEKSRLLSDRFSAERPKGSFSTLEIQRTEQGDSAMYLCASSSLYRDSTYYGYTFGSGTRLTVV.

The rearrangement joins TRBV4-1 to TRBJ2-2; TRBD2 matches 13 bases. Trimming removed 1 base from V and 5 bases from J; junction bases left unmatched: 4. Germline lookup yields CDR1 MGHRA and CDR2 YSYEKL. There are 17 residues in the CDR3. Here the CDR3 DNA reads TGCGCCAGCAGCCAAGTACTAGCGGGGGGGAGTACCGGGGAGCTGTTTTTT. It translates to CASSQVLAGGSTGELFF.

This chain uses TRBV9 with TRBJ2-7; D is uncertain. The V gene lost 0 bases and the J gene lost 7 bases, with 11 bases spanning the gap. The CDR3 has 13 residues. Per germline, CDR1 SGDLS and CDR2 YYNGEE. This chain's CDR3 is CASSVGPLSEQYF. The CDR3 DNA sequence: TGTGCCAGCAGCGTAGGTCCCCTCTCTGAGCAGTACTTC.

V usage is TRBV9 and J usage is TRBJ2-3; 8 nucleotides align to TRBD2. V was clipped by 0 bases and J by 5 bases; unmatched bases: 8. Germline V lookup: CDR1 SGDLS, CDR2 YYNGEE. The CDR3 runs 16 residues. The CDR3 spells CASSVVSGTPIDTQYF. In nucleotides, the CDR3 is TGTGCCAGCAGCGTAGTTAGCGGGACCCCGATAGATACGCAGTATTTT.

V usage is TRBV6-5 and J usage is TRBJ2-1; TRBD2 matches 10 bases. This CDR3 contains 15 residues. The trim removed 3 bases at V and 5 bases at J, leaving 4 bases unmatched. Germline loops: CDR1 MNHEY, CDR2 SVGAGI. DNA of the CDR3: TGTGCCAGCAGTTATAGCGGGGGGCCCCACAATGAGCAGTTCTTC. This gives the protein CASSYSGGPHNEQFF.

This clone has a handful of counts. V usage is TRBV5-1 and J usage is TRBJ2-5, with 9 positions matching TRBD1. V lost 4 bases and J lost 5; bases outside the gene matches: 9. CDR1 is SGHRS and CDR2 is YFSETQ in the germline V gene. The CDR3 has 15 amino acids. CDR3 DNA sequence: TGCGCCAGCAGCCTTGGGACAGGGCCGGGGGAGACCCAGTACTTC. Translating gives CASSLGTGPGETQYF.

The rearrangement uses TRBV6-6 and TRBJ2-3; D is perhaps TRBD2 (5 bases). V lost 0 bases and J lost 1, with 11 bases in between. This CDR3 has 16 residues. CDR1 is MNHNY, CDR2 SVGAGI, per germline (reference sequence). The CDR3 loop reads CASSYSGGRGTDTQYF. As DNA, the CDR3 is TGTGCCAGCAGTTACTCGGGTGGGAGAGGCACAGATACGCAGTATTTT.

This clone was observed once. The chain links TRBV7-2 to TRBJ2-1; 11 bases fit TRBD2. The germline gives CDR1 SGHTA, CDR2 FQGNSA. This CDR3 comprises 14 residues. Germline trimming cut 1 base from V and 13 bases from J; bases unmatched to any gene: 6. The CDR3 spells CASSLGGLAEYQFF. CDR3 in DNA: TGTGCCAGCAGCTTAGGGGGACTAGCGGAATATCAGTTCTTC.

This chain joins TRBV27 and TRBJ1-6; possibly TRBD1 for D (5 bases). Per the germline V gene, CDR1 is MNHEY and CDR2 is SMNVEV (reference sequence). The CDR3 loop spans 15 amino acids. Trimming left V 3 bases short and J 9 bases short, with 15 bases between. Here the CDR3 reads CASSFSQGGGSPLHF. CDR3 DNA sequence: TGTGCCAGCAGTTTTAGTCAGGGAGGAGGTTCACCCCTCCACTTT.